These T cell receptor beta chains were read from a single sample in a study of regulatory T cells in long-lasting Graves disease. TCRdb re-analysed the multiplex PCR reads in MiXCR, keeping a single row per CDR3 protein. The data hold about 530,000 distinct CDR3 sequences, with 15% to 20% observed a single time. The same sample was also used in a study of T cells in Graves' hyperthyroidism and ophthalmopathy.

The sequences come from peripheral blood mononuclear cells (PBMCs), collected at new diagnosis, from a patient treated with antithyroid drugs. The source is a middle-aged woman with Graves disease. Each CDR3 is given with its conserved first and last residue. D genes are given only for firm matches. For some rows the clone size is stated as once, few or many, or as a class when expanded; others skip it.

clone_size	v_call	d_call	j_call	cdr3_aa	cdr3_nt
many	TRBV6-1	.	TRBJ2-7	CASRSGSSRGTYEQYF	TGTGCCAGCAGAAGCGGTTCTTCCAGGGGAACATACGAGCAGTACTTC
many	TRBV2	.	TRBJ1-2	CASSERVGSYGYTF	TGTGCCAGCAGTGAAAGAGTGGGATCCTATGGCTACACCTTC
.	TRBV4-1	TRBD1	TRBJ1-4	CASSHAGTGVEKLFF	TGCGCCAGCAGCCACGCCGGGACAGGGGTTGAAAAACTGTTTTTT
many	TRBV5-1	.	TRBJ2-7	CASSSAWTDDEQYF	TGCGCCAGCAGCTCGGCCTGGACGGATGACGAGCAGTACTTC
.	TRBV29-1	.	TRBJ2-3	CSVEGRLRVATDTQYF	TGCAGCGTTGAAGGGCGACTCAGGGTTGCCACAGATACGCAGTATTTT
many	TRBV18	.	TRBJ2-1	CASSPQERGEQFF	TGTGCCAGCTCACCTCAGGAGCGTGGTGAGCAGTTCTTC
many	TRBV5-6	TRBD2	TRBJ2-5	CASSLVRGGEETQYF	TGTGCCAGCAGCTTGGTCCGGGGGGGCGAAGAGACCCAGTACTTC
many	TRBV4-1	.	TRBJ1-1	CASSQKVDTEAFF	TGCGCCAGCAGCCAGAAAGTGGACACTGAAGCTTTCTTT
many	TRBV7-8	TRBD1	TRBJ2-1	CASSPLGTGVNEQFF	TGTGCCAGCAGCCCGCTCGGGACAGGGGTGAATGAGCAGTTCTTC
.	TRBV12-3/TRBV12-4	.	TRBJ2-4	CASSWIAKNIQYF	TGTGCCAGCAGTTGGATAGCCAAAAACATTCAGTACTTC
.	TRBV6-2/TRBV6-3	.	TRBJ2-1	CASSDQTAEQFF	TGTGCCAGCAGTGACCAGACGGCAGAGCAGTTCTTC
few	TRBV9	.	TRBJ1-1	CASSRTEGVEKAFF	TGTGCCAGCTCACGAACGGAGGGGGTCGAGAAAGCTTTCTTT
.	TRBV11-2	TRBD2	TRBJ2-3	CASSPKGRWRGSTDTQYF	TGTGCCAGCAGCCCTAAGGGACGATGGCGGGGGAGCACAGATACGCAGTATTTT
.	TRBV7-3	.	TRBJ2-2	CASSLAGADTGELFF	TGTGCCAGCAGCTTGGCGGGGGCCGACACCGGGGAGCTGTTTTTT
.	TRBV30	.	TRBJ2-5	CAWSVGQSLETQYF	TGTGCCTGGAGTGTAGGACAGTCCCTAGAGACCCAGTACTTC
.	TRBV5-1	TRBD1	TRBJ1-5	CASSSGTGWGQPQHF	TGCGCCAGCAGCTCCGGGACAGGGTGGGGTCAGCCCCAGCATTTT
many	TRBV6-1	TRBD2	TRBJ2-3	CASRSSGATDTQYF	TGTGCCAGCAGATCTAGCGGCGCCACAGATACGCAGTATTTT
.	TRBV5-6	.	TRBJ2-1	CASSREPQGSEQFF	TGTGCCAGCAGCCGGGAGCCCCAGGGATCTGAGCAGTTCTTC
many	TRBV20-1	TRBD1	TRBJ2-7	CSANRGYEQYF	TGCAGTGCTAACAGGGGTTACGAGCAGTACTTC